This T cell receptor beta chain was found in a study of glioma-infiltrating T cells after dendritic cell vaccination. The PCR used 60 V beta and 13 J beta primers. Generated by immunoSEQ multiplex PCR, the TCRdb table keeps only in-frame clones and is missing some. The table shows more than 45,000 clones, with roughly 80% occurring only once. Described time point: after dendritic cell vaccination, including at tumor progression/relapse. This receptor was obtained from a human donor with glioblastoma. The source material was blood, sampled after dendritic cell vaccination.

The CDR3 protein is CASGLQGRYGYTF. CDR3 DNA sequence: TGTGCCAGCGGGCTGCAGGGCAGGTATGGCTACACCTTC. The chain is built from TRBV13 and TRBJ1-2; D might be TRBD1 (5 bases). Germline assignment: CDR1 PRHDT and CDR2 FYEKMQ (reference sequence). Trimming took off 8 bases at V and 5 bases at J, with 15 bases between the two ends. The CDR3 sequence is 13 residues long. Variable domain in full (rest from reference TRBV13 and TRBJ1-2): AAGVIQSPRHLIKEKRETATLKCYPIPRHDTVYWYQQGPGQDPQFLISFYEKMQSDKGSIPDRFSAQQFSDYHSELNMSSLELGDSALYFCASGLQGRYGYTFGSGTRLTVV.